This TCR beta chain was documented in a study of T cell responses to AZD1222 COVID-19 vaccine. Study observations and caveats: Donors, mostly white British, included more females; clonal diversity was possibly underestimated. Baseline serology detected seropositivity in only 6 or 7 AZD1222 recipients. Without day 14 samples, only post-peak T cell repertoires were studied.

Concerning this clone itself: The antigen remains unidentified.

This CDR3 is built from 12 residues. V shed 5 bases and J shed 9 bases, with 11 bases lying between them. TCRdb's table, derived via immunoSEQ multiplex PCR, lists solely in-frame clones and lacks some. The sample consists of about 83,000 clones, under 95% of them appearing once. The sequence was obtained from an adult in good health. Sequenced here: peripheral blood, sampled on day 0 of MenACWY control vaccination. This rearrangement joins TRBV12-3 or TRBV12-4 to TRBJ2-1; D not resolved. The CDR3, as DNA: TGTGCCAGCAGTCCCAATGGGGTTGAGCAGTTCTTC. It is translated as CASSPNGVEQFF.